This T cell receptor beta chain was recovered during a study of cytomegalovirus exposure and HLA in healthy donors. Study-wide points: Analysis was carried out at a later point, and it linked a missense DCLRE1C variant to TCR beta V- and J-gene trimming. In an earlier analysis, in some 600 donors, most V segments appeared productive either ~90% or ~30% of the time.

As regards this clone: Its target is not known.

PCR amplification relied on 60 Vbeta primers (plus 13 Jbeta primers). Sequencing used immunoSEQ multiplex PCR; TCRdb keeps in-frame clones, though not all of them. The table records 150,000 to 200,000 clones, 65% to 80% of them present only once. There are 15 residues in the CDR3. From germline, CDR1 is SNHLY and CDR2 FYNNEI. V was shortened by 2 bases and J by 6 bases, with 11 bases between the two germline ends. The TCR originated in a male donor in good health and CMV-seronegative. What was sequenced was PBMCs. The chain employs TRBV2 and TRBJ1-6; D is undetermined. This chain's CDR3 is CASSETPNSNSPLHF. The CDR3 bases are TGTGCCAGCAGTGAAACGCCGAACTCTAATTCACCCCTCCACTTT.